The 8 T cell receptor beta chains below come from one sample, sequenced in a study of control samples from healthy donors and cancer patients. Measured with immunoSEQ multiplex PCR; TCRdb has only the in-frame clones, and not every one. The data contain approximately 58,000 clones, approximately 89% of them seen just once; the ten biggest clones take up over 9.5%. The sample was PBMCs. Every receptor here comes from a woman in her fifties or sixties with lung cancer.

About this clone itself: One end of the junction varies from germline; a read error may be responsible. The chain couples TRBV18 to TRBJ1-1; D is unclear. The germline V gene encodes CDR1 KGHSH and CDR2 LQKENI. The CDR3 is 13 residues long. CDR3 nucleotide sequence: TGTGCCAGCTCACTCGGCATGAACACTAAAGCTTTCTTT. This codes for CASSLGMNTKAFF.

The rearrangement links TRBV7-8 to TRBJ1-1; D remains ambiguous. V lost 4 bases, J lost 6 bases, and 12 bases lay in between. The germline V gene has CDR1 SGHVS and CDR2 FQNEAQ. The CDR3 is made up of 13 amino acids. CDR3 sequence: CASSSSGTAEAFF. CDR3 DNA sequence: TGTGCCAGCAGCTCCAGTGGAACAGCTGAAGCTTTCTTT. The full variable domain, completed using reference TRBV7-8 and TRBJ1-1, is GAGVSQSPRYKVAKRGQDVALRCDPISGHVSLFWYQQALGQGPEFLTYFQNEAQLDKSGLPSDRFFAERPEGSVSTLKIQRTQQEDSAVYLCASSSSGTAEAFFGQGTRLTVV.

In its sample, this clone was seen once. The rearrangement links TRBV5-1 to TRBJ2-1, with a weak D call TRBD2 (6 bases). Trimming removed 4 bases from V and 4 bases from J, with 12 bases in between. This CDR3 is built from 14 residues. The germline V gene has CDR1 SGHRS and CDR2 YFSETQ. The CDR3 reads CASSADLAYNEQFF. CDR3 nucleotide sequence: TGCGCCAGCAGCGCGGATCTAGCGTACAATGAGCAGTTCTTC.

V and J are TRBV19 and TRBJ1-2; D may be TRBD1 (6 bases). Trimming cost V 2 bases and J 7 bases, with 20 bases left between them. This CDR3 spans 16 amino acids. In germline, CDR1 is LNHDA, CDR2 SQIVND (reference sequence). This CDR3 is CASSITFGNREGGYTF. In DNA form, the CDR3 reads TGTGCCAGTAGTATAACGTTCGGGAACAGGGAAGGTGGCTACACCTTC.

The V gene is TRBV10-3, the J gene TRBJ2-1; D gene ambiguous. The CDR3 spans 13 residues. Germline assignment: CDR1 ENHRY and CDR2 SYGVKD. V shed 0 bases and J shed 13 bases, with 13 bases lying between them. The CDR3 DNA reads TGTGCCATCAGTGAGTCGGGGAACCCAAGACAGTTCTTC. It encodes CAISESGNPRQFF.

This clone was found a few times. V usage is TRBV5-1 and J usage is TRBJ2-1; a weak D match, TRBD1 (6 bases). The CDR3 sequence is 15 residues long. Germline CDR1 reads SGHRS; CDR2 reads YFSETQ. V lost 4 bases to trimming and J lost 3 bases, with 14 bases between them. The CDR3 sequence is CASSPGQTNYNEQFF. The CDR3, as DNA: TGCGCCAGCAGCCCTGGACAGACCAACTACAATGAGCAGTTCTTC.

Points on this clone: The junction does not match germline at one end; this may be a read error. CDR3 sequence: CASSPFVPTNTQYF. For the CDR3, the DNA is TGTGCCAGCAGCCCTTTTGTACCCACAAATACGCAGTATTTT. The gene calls are TRBV3-1 (or the pseudogene TRBV3-2) and TRBJ2-3; D is unclear. Germline loops: CDR1 LGHDT, CDR2 YNNKEL (reference sequence). CDR3 length: 14 amino acids.

CDR3 coding DNA: TGTGCCAGCAGCTTAGGGGCAGGGAGGAGTACTGAAGCTTTCTTT. Its translation is CASSLGAGRSTEAFF. The genes are TRBV11-3 and TRBJ1-1, with D possibly matching TRBD1 (5 bases). Germline assignment: CDR1 SGHNT and CDR2 YENEEA. V was cut by 1 base and J by 5 bases, with 14 bases left in between. The CDR3 is 15 residues long.